This record covers a single T cell receptor beta chain. The antigen remains undetermined. The entry originates in a study of cytotoxic CD8 clonotypes in ibrutinib-treated CLL. Notes on the study in general: Clonality grew at ibrutinib response; at progression, it decreased back toward baseline.

Method: immunoSEQ multiplex PCR; TCRdb's copy keeps in-frame clones and lacks some. The sample includes fewer than 200,000 clones, under 85% of them seen just once. The germline gives CDR1 SGHAT, CDR2 FQNNGV. Trimming pared 0 bases from V and 5 bases from J, leaving 16 bases between. This CDR3 contains 17 residues. The rearrangement uses TRBV11-2 and TRBJ1-4; D unclear. The material sequenced was PBMCs, taken after 24 months of ibrutinib treatment. The receptor's source is a human donor with chronic lymphocytic leukemia. CDR3 sequence: CASSLDTWGAQNEKLFF. CDR3 DNA: TGTGCCAGCAGCTTAGACACTTGGGGAGCCCAGAATGAAAAACTGTTTTTT.